The clone carrying this T cell receptor beta chain was picked up a small number of times. The antigen is unknown. Other DNA sequences from this sample encode an identical CDR3 as well. This sample is part of a study of Ad26.COV2.S vaccination and SARS-CoV-2 variants. General study points: Possibly, TCR breadth and depth analyses underestimated total T cell responses. Participants in the vaccine arm had higher spike-specific TCR breadth; placebo recipients had lower.

Described treatment: approximately 18 received Ad26.COV2.S at low or high dose, single or two shots; 5 received placebo; per-sample allocation not given. The samples were gathered on day 63 after the first injection of vaccine or placebo. The V end was cut by 1 base, the J end by 4 bases, with 5 bases between. Germline loops: CDR1 SEHNR, CDR2 FQNEAQ (reference sequence). The CDR3 covers 13 residues. This table comes from immunoSEQ multiplex PCR, and its TCRdb copy is limited to in-frame clones, with some not included. In the table there are hundreds of thousands of clones, 89% of which are singletons.

The receptor's source is a person between 18 and 60 years old who received the Ad26.COV2.S COVID-19 vaccine or a placebo. The source material was peripheral blood, sampled in a trial of Ad26.COV2.S vaccine versus placebo. The chain is built from TRBV7-9 and TRBJ1-3; D call uncertain. CDR3 amino acids: CASSLVGGNTIYF. Written as DNA, the CDR3 is TGTGCCAGCAGCTTAGTAGGAGGAAACACCATATATTTT.